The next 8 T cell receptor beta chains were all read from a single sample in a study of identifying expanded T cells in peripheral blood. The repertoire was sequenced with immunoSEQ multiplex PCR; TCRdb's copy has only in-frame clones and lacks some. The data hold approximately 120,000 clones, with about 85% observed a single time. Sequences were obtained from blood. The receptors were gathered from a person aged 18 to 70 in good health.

CDR3 DNA sequence: TGTGCCAGTAGTACGAATGTGGGGGTCACTGAAGCTTTCTTT. As protein: CASSTNVGVTEAFF. The rearrangement links TRBV19 to TRBJ1-1; D might be TRBD1 (5 bases). The V gene's germline CDR1 is LNHDA and CDR2 SQIVND (reference sequence). Trimming took off 4 bases at V and 4 bases at J, with 13 bases between the two ends. The CDR3 loop spans 14 amino acids.

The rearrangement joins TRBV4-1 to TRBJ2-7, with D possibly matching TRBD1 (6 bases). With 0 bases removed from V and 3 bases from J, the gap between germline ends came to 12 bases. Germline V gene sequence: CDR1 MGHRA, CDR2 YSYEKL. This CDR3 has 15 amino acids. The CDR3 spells CASSQDRGGGYEQYF. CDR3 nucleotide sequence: TGCGCCAGCAGCCAAGACAGGGGTGGTGGCTACGAGCAGTACTTC.

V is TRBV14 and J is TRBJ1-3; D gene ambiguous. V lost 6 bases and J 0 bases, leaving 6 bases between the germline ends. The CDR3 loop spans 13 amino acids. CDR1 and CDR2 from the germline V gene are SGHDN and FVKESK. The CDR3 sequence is CASSVDSGNTIYF. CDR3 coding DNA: TGTGCCAGCAGTGTAGACTCTGGAAACACCATATATTTT. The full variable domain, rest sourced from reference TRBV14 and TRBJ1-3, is EAGVTQFPSHSVIEKGQTVTLRCDPISGHDNLYWYRRVMGKEIKFLLHFVKESKQDESGMPNNRFLAERTGGTYSTLKVQPAELEDSGVYFCASSVDSGNTIYFGEGSWLTVV.

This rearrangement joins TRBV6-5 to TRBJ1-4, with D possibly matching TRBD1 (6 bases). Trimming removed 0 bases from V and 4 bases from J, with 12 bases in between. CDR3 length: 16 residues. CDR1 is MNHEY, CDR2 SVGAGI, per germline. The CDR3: CASSYSGTRINEKLFF. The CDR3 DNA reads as TGTGCCAGCAGTTACTCCGGGACAAGGATTAATGAAAAACTGTTTTTT.

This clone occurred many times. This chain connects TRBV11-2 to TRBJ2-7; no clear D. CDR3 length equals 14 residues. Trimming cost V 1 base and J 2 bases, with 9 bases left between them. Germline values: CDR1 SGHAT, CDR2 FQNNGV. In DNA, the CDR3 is TGTGCCAGCAGCTTAGGGCCAAGAACCTACGAGCAGTACTTC. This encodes CASSLGPRTYEQYF.

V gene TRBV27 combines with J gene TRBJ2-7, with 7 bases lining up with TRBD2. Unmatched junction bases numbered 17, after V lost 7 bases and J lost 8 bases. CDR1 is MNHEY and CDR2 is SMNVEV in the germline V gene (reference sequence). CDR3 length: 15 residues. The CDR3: CASTAHGAGSAKQYF. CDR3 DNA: TGTGCCAGCACCGCCCACGGAGCGGGGAGTGCGAAGCAGTACTTC.

The CDR3 region has the DNA TGTGCCAGCAGCATCGATGGCGGGAGTTACACCGGGGAGCTGTTTTTT. Translation gives CASSIDGGSYTGELFF. J is TRBJ2-2 and V is TRBV7-3; 7 positions match TRBD2. CDR3 length equals 16 residues. The germline V gene has CDR1 SGHTA and CDR2 FQGTGA. V trimming: 5 bases; J trimming: 3 bases; junction bases outside the gene matches: 9.

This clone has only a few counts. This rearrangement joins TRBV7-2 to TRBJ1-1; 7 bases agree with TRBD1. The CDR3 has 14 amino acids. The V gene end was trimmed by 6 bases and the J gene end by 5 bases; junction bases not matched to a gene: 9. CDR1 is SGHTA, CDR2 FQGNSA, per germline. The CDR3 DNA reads TGTGCCAGCAGTCCCGGGGCAGGGGGAACTGAAGCTTTCTTT. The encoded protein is CASSPGAGGTEAFF.